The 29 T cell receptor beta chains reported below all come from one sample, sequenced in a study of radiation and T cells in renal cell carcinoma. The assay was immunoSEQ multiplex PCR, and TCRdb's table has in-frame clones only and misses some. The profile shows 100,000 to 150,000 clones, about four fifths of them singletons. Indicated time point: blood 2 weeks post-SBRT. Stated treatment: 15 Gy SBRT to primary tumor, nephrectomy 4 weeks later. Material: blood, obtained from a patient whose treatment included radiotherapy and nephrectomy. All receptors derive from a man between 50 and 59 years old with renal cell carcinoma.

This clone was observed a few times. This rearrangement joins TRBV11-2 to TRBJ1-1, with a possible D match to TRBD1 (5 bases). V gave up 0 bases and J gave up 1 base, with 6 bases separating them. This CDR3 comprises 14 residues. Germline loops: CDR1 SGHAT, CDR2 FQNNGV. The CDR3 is CASSLDGGNTEAFF. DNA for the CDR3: TGTGCCAGCAGCTTAGATGGGGGGAACACTGAAGCTTTCTTT. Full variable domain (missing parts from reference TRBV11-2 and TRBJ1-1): EAGVAQSPRYKIIEKRQSVAFWCNPISGHATLYWYQQILGQGPKLLIQFQNNGVVDDSQLPKDRFSAERLKGVDSTLKIQPAKLEDSAVYLCASSLDGGNTEAFFGQGTRLTVV.

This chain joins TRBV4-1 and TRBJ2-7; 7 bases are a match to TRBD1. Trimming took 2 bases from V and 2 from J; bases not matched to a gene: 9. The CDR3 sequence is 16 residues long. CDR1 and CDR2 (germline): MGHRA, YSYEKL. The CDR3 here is CASSQWPTGRAYEQYF. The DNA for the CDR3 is TGCGCCAGCAGCCAATGGCCGACAGGGAGAGCCTACGAGCAGTACTTC.

The CDR3 loop reads CASSFGQGDYQPQHF. The CDR3 nucleotides read TGTGCCAGCAGCTTCGGGCAGGGGGATTATCAGCCCCAGCATTTT. The chain is built from TRBV7-2 and TRBJ1-5; 7 bases line up with TRBD1. This CDR3 contains 15 residues. Germline V gene data show CDR1 as SGHTA and CDR2 as FQGNSA. Trimming at V came to 3 bases and at J to 5 bases, leaving 7 bases not matched to a gene.

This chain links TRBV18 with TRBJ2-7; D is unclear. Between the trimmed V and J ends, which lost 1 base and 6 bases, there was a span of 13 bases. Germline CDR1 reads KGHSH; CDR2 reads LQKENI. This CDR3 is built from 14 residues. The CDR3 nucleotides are TGTGCCAGCTCACCACGCGAGGATTCGGGCGAGCAGTACTTC. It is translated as CASSPREDSGEQYF.

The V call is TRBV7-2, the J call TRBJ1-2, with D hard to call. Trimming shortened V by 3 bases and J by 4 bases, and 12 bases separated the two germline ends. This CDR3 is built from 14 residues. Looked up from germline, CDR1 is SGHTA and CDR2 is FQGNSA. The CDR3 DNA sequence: TGTGCCAGCAGCTTGTCGACGGATTTCTATGGCTACACCTTC. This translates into CASSLSTDFYGYTF.

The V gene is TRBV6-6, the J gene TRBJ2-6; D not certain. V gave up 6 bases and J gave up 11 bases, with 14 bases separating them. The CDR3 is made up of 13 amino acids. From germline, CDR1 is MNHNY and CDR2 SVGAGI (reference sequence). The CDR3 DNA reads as TGTGCCAGCAGATTGGACCCGGTGGACGTCCTGACTTTC. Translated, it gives CASRLDPVDVLTF.

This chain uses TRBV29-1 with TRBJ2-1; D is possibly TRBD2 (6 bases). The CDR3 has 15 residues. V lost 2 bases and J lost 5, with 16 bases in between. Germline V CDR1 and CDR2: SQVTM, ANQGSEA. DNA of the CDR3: TGCAGCGTTGAAAAAGAACTTGGCGGGAACAATGAGCAGTTCTTC. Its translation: CSVEKELGGNNEQFF.

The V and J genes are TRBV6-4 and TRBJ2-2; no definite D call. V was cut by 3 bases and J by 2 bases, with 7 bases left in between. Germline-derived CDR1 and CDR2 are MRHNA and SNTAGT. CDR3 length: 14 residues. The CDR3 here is CASSEQHNTGELFF. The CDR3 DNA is TGTGCCAGCAGTGAACAGCATAACACCGGGGAGCTGTTTTTT.

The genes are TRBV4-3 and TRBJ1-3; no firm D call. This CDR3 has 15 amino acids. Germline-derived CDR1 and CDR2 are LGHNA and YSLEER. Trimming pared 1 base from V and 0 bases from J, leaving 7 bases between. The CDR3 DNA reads TGCGCCAGCAGCCAAGCGGAGAACTCTGGAAACACCATATATTTT. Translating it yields CASSQAENSGNTIYF.

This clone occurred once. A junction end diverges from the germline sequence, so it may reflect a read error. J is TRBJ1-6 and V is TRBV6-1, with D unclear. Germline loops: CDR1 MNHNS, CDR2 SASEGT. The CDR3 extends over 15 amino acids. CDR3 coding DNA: TGTGCCAGCGGTGAAGGGCCGGCTAAAGACTCACCCCTCCACTTT. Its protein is CASGEGPAKDSPLHF.

The chain's CDR3 is CASSLAPGRGQFF. The CDR3 DNA reads as TGTGCCAGCAGCTTGGCCCCGGGGCGAGGGCAGTTCTTC. The rearrangement uses TRBV5-4 and TRBJ2-1; D tentatively fits TRBD1 or TRBD2 (5 bases each). Deletions cut 0 bases from V and 12 bases from J, with 13 bases between. Germline values: CDR1 SGHNT, CDR2 YYREEE (reference sequence). This CDR3 is built from 13 residues.

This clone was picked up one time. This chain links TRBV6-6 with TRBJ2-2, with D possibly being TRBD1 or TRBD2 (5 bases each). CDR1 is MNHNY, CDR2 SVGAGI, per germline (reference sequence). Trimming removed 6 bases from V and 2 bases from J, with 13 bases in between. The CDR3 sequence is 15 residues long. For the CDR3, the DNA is TGTGCCAGCAGCTACACCGGGACCAACACCGGGGAGCTGTTTTTT. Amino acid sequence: CASSYTGTNTGELFF.

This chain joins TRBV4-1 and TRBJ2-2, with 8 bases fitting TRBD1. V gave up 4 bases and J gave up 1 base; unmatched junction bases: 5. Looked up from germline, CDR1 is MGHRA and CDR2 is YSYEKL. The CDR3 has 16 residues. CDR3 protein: CASSLGGTGNTGELFF. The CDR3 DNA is TGCGCCAGCAGCCTCGGTGGGACAGGGAACACCGGGGAGCTGTTTTTT.

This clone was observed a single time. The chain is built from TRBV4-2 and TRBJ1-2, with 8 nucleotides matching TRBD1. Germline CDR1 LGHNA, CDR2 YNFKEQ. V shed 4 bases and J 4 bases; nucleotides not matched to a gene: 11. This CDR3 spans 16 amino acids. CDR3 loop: CASSPADRGISYGYTF. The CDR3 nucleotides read TGTGCCAGCAGCCCTGCCGACAGGGGTATCAGCTATGGCTACACCTTC.

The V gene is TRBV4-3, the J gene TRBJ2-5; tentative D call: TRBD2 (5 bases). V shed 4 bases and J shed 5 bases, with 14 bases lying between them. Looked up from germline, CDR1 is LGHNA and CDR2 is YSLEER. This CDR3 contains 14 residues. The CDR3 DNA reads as TGCGCCAGCAGCCGGGCCCTAGCATATGAGACCCAGTACTTC. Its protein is CASSRALAYETQYF.

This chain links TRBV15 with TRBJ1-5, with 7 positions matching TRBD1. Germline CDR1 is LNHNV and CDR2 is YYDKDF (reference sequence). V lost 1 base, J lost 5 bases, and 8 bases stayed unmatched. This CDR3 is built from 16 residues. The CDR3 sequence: CATSRVTGEGDQPQHF. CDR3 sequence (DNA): TGTGCCACCAGCAGAGTCACAGGGGAAGGGGATCAGCCCCAGCATTTT.

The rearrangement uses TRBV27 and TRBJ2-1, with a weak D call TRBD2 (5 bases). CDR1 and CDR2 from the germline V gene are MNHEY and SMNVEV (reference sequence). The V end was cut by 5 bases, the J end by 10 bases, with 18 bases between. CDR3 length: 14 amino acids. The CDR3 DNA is TGTGCCAGCAGTAGGGCAGGAGGTCTTCTGGAGCAGTTCTTC. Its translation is CASSRAGGLLEQFF.

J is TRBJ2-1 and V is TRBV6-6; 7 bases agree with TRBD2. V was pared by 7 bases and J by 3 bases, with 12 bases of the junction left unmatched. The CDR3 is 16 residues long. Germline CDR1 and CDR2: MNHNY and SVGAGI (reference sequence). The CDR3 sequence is CASMGSLAENYNEQFF. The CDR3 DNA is TGTGCCAGCATGGGCTCGCTAGCGGAAAACTACAATGAGCAGTTCTTC.

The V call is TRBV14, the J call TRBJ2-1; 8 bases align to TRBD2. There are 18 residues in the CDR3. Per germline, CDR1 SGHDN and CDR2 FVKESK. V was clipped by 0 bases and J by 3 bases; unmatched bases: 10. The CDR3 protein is CASSQDSDLAGYYNEQFF. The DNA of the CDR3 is TGTGCCAGCAGCCAAGATAGCGATCTAGCGGGTTACTACAATGAGCAGTTCTTC.

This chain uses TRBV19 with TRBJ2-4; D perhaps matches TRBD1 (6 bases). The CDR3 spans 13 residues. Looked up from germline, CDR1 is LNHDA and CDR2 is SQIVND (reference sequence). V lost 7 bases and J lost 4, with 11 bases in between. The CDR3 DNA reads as TGTGCCAGTAAGGACAGAACTAAAAACATTCAGTACTTC. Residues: CASKDRTKNIQYF. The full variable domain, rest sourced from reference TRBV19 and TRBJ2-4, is DGGITQSPKYLFRKEGQNVTLSCEQNLNHDAMYWYRQDPGQGLRLIYYSQIVNDFQKGDIAEGYSVSREKKESFPLTVTSAQKNPTAFYLCASKDRTKNIQYFGAGTRLSVL.

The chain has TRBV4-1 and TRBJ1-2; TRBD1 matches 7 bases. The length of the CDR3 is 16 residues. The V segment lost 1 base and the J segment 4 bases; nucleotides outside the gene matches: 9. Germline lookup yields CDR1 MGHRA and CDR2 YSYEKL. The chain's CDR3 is CASSQVIRKGAYGYTF. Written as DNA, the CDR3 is TGCGCCAGCAGCCAAGTTATAAGAAAGGGGGCCTATGGCTACACCTTC.

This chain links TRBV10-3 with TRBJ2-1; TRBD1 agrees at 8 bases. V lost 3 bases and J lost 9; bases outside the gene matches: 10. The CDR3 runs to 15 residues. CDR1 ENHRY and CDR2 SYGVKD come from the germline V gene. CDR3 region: CAISDTSQGAIEQFF. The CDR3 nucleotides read TGTGCCATCAGTGACACCTCCCAGGGGGCTATTGAGCAGTTCTTC.

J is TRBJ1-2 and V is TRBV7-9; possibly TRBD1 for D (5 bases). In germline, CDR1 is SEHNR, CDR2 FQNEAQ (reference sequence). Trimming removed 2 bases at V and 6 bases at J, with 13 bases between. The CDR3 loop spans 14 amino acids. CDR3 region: CASSLRTVGDGYTF. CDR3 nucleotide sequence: TGTGCCAGCAGCTTAAGAACAGTAGGGGATGGCTACACCTTC.

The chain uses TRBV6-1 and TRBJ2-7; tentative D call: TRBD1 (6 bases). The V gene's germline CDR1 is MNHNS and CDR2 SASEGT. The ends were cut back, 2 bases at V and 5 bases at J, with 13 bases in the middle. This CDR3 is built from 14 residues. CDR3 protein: CASSELQGIDEQYF. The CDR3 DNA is TGTGCCAGCAGTGAACTACAGGGTATCGACGAGCAGTACTTC.

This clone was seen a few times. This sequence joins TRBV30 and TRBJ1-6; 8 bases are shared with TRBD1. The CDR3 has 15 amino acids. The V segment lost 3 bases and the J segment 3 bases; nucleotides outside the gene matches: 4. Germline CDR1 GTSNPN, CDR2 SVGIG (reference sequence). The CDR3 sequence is CAWSAGQGYNSPLHF. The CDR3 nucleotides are TGTGCCTGGAGCGCCGGACAGGGCTATAATTCACCCCTCCACTTT.

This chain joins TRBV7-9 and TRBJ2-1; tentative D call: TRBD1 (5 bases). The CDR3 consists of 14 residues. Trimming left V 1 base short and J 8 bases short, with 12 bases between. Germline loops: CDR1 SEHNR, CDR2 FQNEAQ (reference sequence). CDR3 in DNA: TGTGCCAGCAGCTTAGTTCAGGGTTGGGATGAGCAGTTCTTC. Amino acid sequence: CASSLVQGWDEQFF.

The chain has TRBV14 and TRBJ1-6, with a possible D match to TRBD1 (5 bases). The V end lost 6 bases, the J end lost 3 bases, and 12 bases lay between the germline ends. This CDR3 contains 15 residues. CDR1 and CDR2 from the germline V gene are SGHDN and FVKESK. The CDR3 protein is CASRPDRGYNSPLHF. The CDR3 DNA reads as TGTGCCAGCAGGCCCGACAGAGGCTATAATTCACCCCTCCACTTT.

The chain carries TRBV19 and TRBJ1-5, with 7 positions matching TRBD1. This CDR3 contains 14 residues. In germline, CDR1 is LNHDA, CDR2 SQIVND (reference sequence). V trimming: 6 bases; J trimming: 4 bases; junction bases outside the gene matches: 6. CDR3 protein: CASSQTGWNQPQHF. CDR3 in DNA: TGTGCCAGTAGCCAGACAGGGTGGAATCAGCCCCAGCATTTT.

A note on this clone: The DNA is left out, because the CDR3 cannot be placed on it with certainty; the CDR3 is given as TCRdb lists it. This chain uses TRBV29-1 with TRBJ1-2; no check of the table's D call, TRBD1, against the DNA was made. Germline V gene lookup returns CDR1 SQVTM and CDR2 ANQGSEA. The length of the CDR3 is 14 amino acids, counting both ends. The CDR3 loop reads CSVQGQGARYGCTF.